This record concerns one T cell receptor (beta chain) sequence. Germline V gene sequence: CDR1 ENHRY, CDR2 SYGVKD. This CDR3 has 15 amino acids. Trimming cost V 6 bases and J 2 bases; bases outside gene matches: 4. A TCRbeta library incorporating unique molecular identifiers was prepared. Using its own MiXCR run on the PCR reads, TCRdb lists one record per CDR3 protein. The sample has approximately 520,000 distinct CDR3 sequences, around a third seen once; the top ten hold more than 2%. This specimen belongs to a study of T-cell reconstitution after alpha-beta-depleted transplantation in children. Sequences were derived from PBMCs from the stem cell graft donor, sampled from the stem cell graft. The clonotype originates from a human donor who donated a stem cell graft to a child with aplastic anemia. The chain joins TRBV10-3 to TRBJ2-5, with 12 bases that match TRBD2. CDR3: CAIRGLAGPQETQYF. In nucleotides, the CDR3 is TGTGCCATCAGGGGACTAGCGGGTCCGCAAGAGACCCAGTACTTC.